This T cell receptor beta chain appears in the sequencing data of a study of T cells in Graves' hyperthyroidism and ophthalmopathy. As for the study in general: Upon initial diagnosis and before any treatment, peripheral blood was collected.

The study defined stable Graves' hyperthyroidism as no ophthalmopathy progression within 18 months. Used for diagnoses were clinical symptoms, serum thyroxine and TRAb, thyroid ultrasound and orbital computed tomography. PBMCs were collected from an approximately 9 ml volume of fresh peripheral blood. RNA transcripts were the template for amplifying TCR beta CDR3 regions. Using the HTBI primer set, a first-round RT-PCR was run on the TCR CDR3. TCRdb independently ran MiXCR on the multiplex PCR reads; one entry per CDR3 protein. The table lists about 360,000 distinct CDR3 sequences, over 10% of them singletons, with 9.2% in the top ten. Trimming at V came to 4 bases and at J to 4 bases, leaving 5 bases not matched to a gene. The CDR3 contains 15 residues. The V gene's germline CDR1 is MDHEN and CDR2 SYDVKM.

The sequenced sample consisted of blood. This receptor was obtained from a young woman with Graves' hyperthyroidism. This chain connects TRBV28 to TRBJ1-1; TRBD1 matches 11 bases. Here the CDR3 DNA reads TGTGCCAGCAGTTCGGCCGGGACAGGGGGCACTGAAGCTTTCTTT. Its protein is CASSSAGTGGTEAFF. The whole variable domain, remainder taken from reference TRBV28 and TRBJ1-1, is DVKVTQSSRYLVKRTGEKVFLECVQDMDHENMFWYRQDPGLGLRLIYFSYDVKMKEKGDIPEGYSVSREKKERFSLILESASTNQTSMYLCASSSAGTGGTEAFFGQGTRLTVV.